This TCR beta chain was sequenced in a study of T cells in Graves' hyperthyroidism and ophthalmopathy (dated by TCRdb to the late 2010s). Study-wide context: Peripheral blood samples were taken at the time of initial diagnosis, prior to any treatment. TCR V-J signatures able to tell the groups apart were searched for in a discovery cohort of approximately 95 patients, of whom around 42 had Graves' ophthalmopathy and 55 to 60 had stable Graves' hyperthyroidism. Prospective prediction of ophthalmopathy was tested in an independent validation cohort of 18 to 20 hyperthyroidism patients and 17 patients who later progressed to ophthalmopathy. For training and testing, the 100 or so patients in the discovery cohort were randomly divided in a 7:3 ratio. Thyroid tissue and blood T-cell repertoires from six Graves' hyperthyroidism patients were also compared in the study. Following sampling, methimazole starting at 30 mg daily was given to hyperthyroidism patients, and high-dose intravenous methylprednisolone was given to ophthalmopathy patients. TCR Vbeta CDR3 sequencing of some 140 peripheral blood samples (43 ophthalmopathy, some 75 hyperthyroidism and roughly 17 progressor patients) is reported in the paper.

The CDR3 starts with the cysteine, ends with the phenylalanine, and has 12 residues. The CDR3 DNA has 36 bases and is translated from base 1. Relative to germline, V is 3 bases shorter and J is 5 bases shorter, with 6 bases between their ends. CDR1 and CDR2, per the germline V gene, are MGHRA and YSYEKL. Amplification of TCR beta CDR3 regions was carried out from RNA transcripts. The TCR CDR3 was subjected to a first round of RT-PCR using the HTBI primer set and the Qiagen OneStep RT-PCR kit. Libraries were constructed in a second round of multiplex PCR, after which size selection and purification were carried out. Libraries were sequenced paired-end with 100 bp reads on an Illumina HiSeq2000. Per the original workflow: SOAPnuke was used to process the raw data, removing reads that contained adapters or uncalled bases, had a mean Phred below 15, or lacked an exact match to the constant primer or identifier. High-quality paired reads were merged using COPE v1.2.5, and each unique nucleotide sequence was defined as a clonotype. MiTCR v1.1 was used to align clonotypes to the IMGT TRBV, TRBD and TRBJ reference segments. The analysis was restricted to V-J combinations with a frequency above 0.0001, which together covered about 99% of the repertoires. The TCS score was defined as F50 (clonal expansion) divided by E x V (chaos), with BLOSUM62-based TCRdist calculated between CDR3 peptides within each V-J. Welch's t-statistics and random forest reduced 500 to 550 V-J features to some 14, which were used in a naive Bayes classifier (R e1071). The raw public reads went through TCRdb reprocessing: fastp at Q25, MiXCR clone calling, in-frame beta chains kept. Each CDR3 protein gets just one entry, which takes the most common genes and DNA from the rows behind it. TCRdb assigned the V and J calls; the authors' analysis was not used. Within this sample are some 500,000 distinct CDR3 sequences, with approximately 15% of them counted one time only. Less than 20% of the sample lies in the top ten.

On the study overall, not on this receptor specifically: A model built on a 13 V-J signature distinguished ophthalmopathy from stable hyperthyroidism, reaching 87.88% sensitivity and under 84% specificity in cross-validation and 80%/75% in testing. Most expanded thyroid clonotypes (frequency above 0.001) were also detected in blood, a finding suggesting that blood repertoires may reflect thyroid immune responses. In validation, the model predicted progression to ophthalmopathy with approximately 70% sensitivity and less than 75% specificity, a median of about 6 months before onset. No statistical method was used to set the sample size in advance, and investigators knew the group allocation.

Stable Graves' hyperthyroidism was defined as no progression to ophthalmopathy during 18 months of follow-up. Hyperthyroidism patients were aged 18 to 65 years and newly diagnosed, with disease duration of less than 2 months. Exclusion was applied to patients with uncontrolled infections, other autoimmune diseases, pregnancy or lactation. Diagnoses were established on the basis of clinical symptoms, serum thyroxine and TRAb, thyroid ultrasound, and orbital computed tomography. Ficoll-Paque density gradient centrifugation was used to isolate PBMCs from 8 to 10 ml of fresh peripheral blood. Total RNA was extracted using Trizol reagent, and RNA quality was assessed on an Agilent 2100 Bioanalyzer. Concerning this clonotype itself: Its antigen is currently not known. The sample holds no much larger clone one base away, and base qualities are not on file.

The sequence is built from TRBV4-1 and TRBJ2-3, with no confident D gene call. This TCR came from a young woman with Graves' hyperthyroidism. Specimen: blood. The DNA sequence reads TGCGCCAGCAGCCACATGTTAGATACGCAGTATTTT. The encoded protein is CASSHMLDTQYF.